This T cell receptor beta chain was documented in a study of T cell responses to AZD1222 COVID-19 vaccine. Looked up from germline, CDR1 is SGHNT and CDR2 is YYREEE (reference sequence). The CDR3 length is 13 residues. The germline V and J ends were trimmed by 4 bases and 12 bases, with 16 bases remaining between them. The repertoire was sequenced with immunoSEQ multiplex PCR; TCRdb's copy has only in-frame clones and lacks some. The sample shows 150,000 or so clones, 80% to 90% of them seen only once. The sequencing used peripheral blood, collected after recovery from COVID-19. This sequence was found in an adult who had recovered from COVID-19. The chain is built from TRBV5-4 and TRBJ1-4; D perhaps matches TRBD1 (6 bases). CDR3 sequence: CASSHETGKELFF. The CDR3 DNA sequence: TGTGCCAGCAGCCATGAAACAGGGAAGGAACTGTTTTTT. The entire variable domain, with the rest obtained from reference TRBV5-4 and TRBJ1-4, is as follows: ETGVTQSPTHLIKTRGQQVTLRCSSQSGHNTVSWYQQALGQGPQFIFQYYREEENGRGNFPPRFSGLQFPNYSSELNVNALELDDSALYLCASSHETGKELFFGSGTQLSVL.